This TCR beta chain was found in a study of cytomegalovirus exposure and HLA in healthy donors. Study-level background: Sequencing of 150 million to 200 million T cells in an earlier analysis found around 110 million unique TCR beta sequences.

This clone was counted a few times. The CDR3 spans 12 residues. Germline CDR1 MDHEN, CDR2 SYDVKM. Between the trimmed V and J ends, which lost 10 bases and 4 bases, there was a span of 13 bases. The PCR was carried out with 60 Vbeta primers and 13 Jbeta primers. In the authors' methods: In a later analysis, the count reached 80 million or so unique TCR beta chains, with approximately 11 million shared. TCRdb's table, derived via immunoSEQ multiplex PCR, lists solely in-frame clones and lacks some. The V and J calls and the clone size are those of that table, but D and trimming were determined from the DNA. The data contain some 160,000 clones, approximately 76% of them singletons.

The genes are TRBV28 and TRBJ1-2; D is unclear. The material sequenced was PBMCs. This sequence originates from a woman between 18 and 30 years old in good health and CMV-seropositive. The chain's CDR3 is CATSSAGYGYTF. CDR3 coding DNA: TGTGCCACTTCATCAGCGGGCTATGGCTACACCTTC.